Listed below are T cell receptor beta chains from one sample, sequenced in a study of blood T cell repertoires in COVID-19. Some clones are missing from TCRdb's copy, which holds only in-frame ones; the method was immunoSEQ multiplex PCR. The data contain 54,000 or so clones, around 90% of them seen just once; the ten biggest clones take up 3% to 3.5%. The sample taken for sequencing was peripheral blood. The origin of the receptors is a human donor in a cohort sampled during active COVID-19. Both conserved end residues are part of each CDR3. D genes are given only for firm matches. Some rows have no size entry. The others give once, few or many, or a class for an expanded clone.

clone_size: -
j_call: TRBJ2-7
d_call: TRBD2
v_call: TRBV6-2/TRBV6-3
cdr3_nt: TGTGCCAGCAGTCCGCGACTAGCGGCCAACTACGAGCAGTACTTC
cdr3_aa: CASSPRLAANYEQYF

clone_size: -
j_call: TRBJ2-1
d_call: TRBD2
v_call: TRBV5-1
cdr3_nt: TGCGCCAGCAGCTTGTTTCCTAGCGGGGGGGCCGGTGAGCAGTTCTTC
cdr3_aa: CASSLFPSGGAGEQFF

clone_size: once
j_call: TRBJ2-7
d_call: -
v_call: TRBV3-1/TRBV3-2
cdr3_nt: TGTGCCAGCAGCTTCCCGGGGAGCGAGCAGTACTTC
cdr3_aa: CASSFPGSEQYF

clone_size: -
j_call: TRBJ1-1
d_call: -
v_call: TRBV4-3
cdr3_nt: TGCGCCAGCAGCCAAGACGTTTCCGGGTCAGGGGTGAACACTGAAGCTTTCTTT
cdr3_aa: CASSQDVSGSGVNTEAFF

clone_size: -
j_call: TRBJ1-2
d_call: -
v_call: TRBV4-2
cdr3_nt: TGTGCCAGCAGCCCGGAACCAGGGGATGGCTACACCTTC
cdr3_aa: CASSPEPGDGYTF

clone_size: -
j_call: TRBJ1-4
d_call: TRBD1
v_call: TRBV11-2
cdr3_nt: TGTGCCAGCAGCTTAGATGGACAGGGAGAACTGTTTTTT
cdr3_aa: CASSLDGQGELFF

clone_size: -
j_call: TRBJ2-3
d_call: TRBD2
v_call: TRBV5-6
cdr3_nt: TGTGCCAGCAGCGGGACTAGCGGGGGGACCGCCACAGATACGCAGTATTTT
cdr3_aa: CASSGTSGGTATDTQYF

clone_size: -
j_call: TRBJ2-2
d_call: -
v_call: TRBV5-4
cdr3_nt: TGTGCCAGCAGCTCGGCAGGGTCTCGAACCGGGGAGCTGTTTTTT
cdr3_aa: CASSSAGSRTGELFF

clone_size: -
j_call: TRBJ1-2
d_call: TRBD1
v_call: TRBV5-1
cdr3_nt: TGCGCCAGCAGCTTGGAGGGACAGATGAGGAATGGCTACACCTTC
cdr3_aa: CASSLEGQMRNGYTF

clone_size: -
j_call: TRBJ2-2
d_call: -
v_call: TRBV7-7
cdr3_nt: TGTGCCAGCAGCCGGTCCCAGGGCACCGGGGAGCTGTTTTTT
cdr3_aa: CASSRSQGTGELFF

clone_size: -
j_call: TRBJ2-2
d_call: TRBD1
v_call: TRBV2
cdr3_nt: TGTGCCAGCAGACCCGGGACAGGAAACACCGGGGAGCTGTTTTTT
cdr3_aa: CASRPGTGNTGELFF

clone_size: -
j_call: TRBJ2-7
d_call: TRBD1
v_call: TRBV2
cdr3_nt: TGTGCCAGCATCCAGGGGGAACACTCCTACGAGCAGTACTTC
cdr3_aa: CASIQGEHSYEQYF

clone_size: -
j_call: TRBJ1-4
d_call: -
v_call: TRBV3-1/TRBV3-2
cdr3_nt: TGTGCCAGCAGCCAAGCGACGATTCGAGGTGAAAAACTGTTTTTT
cdr3_aa: CASSQATIRGEKLFF

clone_size: -
j_call: TRBJ2-2
d_call: -
v_call: TRBV3-1/TRBV3-2
cdr3_nt: TGTGCCAGCAGCCTCGGGGGTGGTGCCGGGGAGCTGTTTTTT
cdr3_aa: CASSLGGGAGELFF

clone_size: -
j_call: TRBJ2-2
d_call: -
v_call: TRBV6-6
cdr3_nt: TGTGCCAGCAGTTCGAACAGGGTCACCGGGGAGCTGTTTTTT
cdr3_aa: CASSSNRVTGELFF

clone_size: -
j_call: TRBJ2-5
d_call: -
v_call: TRBV5-1
cdr3_nt: TGCGCCAGCAGTTTAGCGGCTAAAGGACCCTTGTACCAAGAGACCCAGTACTTC
cdr3_aa: CASSLAAKGPLYQETQYF

clone_size: once
j_call: TRBJ1-1
d_call: -
v_call: TRBV7-6
cdr3_nt: TGTGCCAGCAGCCTTCGGGGGGCGACTTCTGAAGCTTTCTTT
cdr3_aa: CASSLRGATSEAFF

clone_size: -
j_call: TRBJ2-7
d_call: TRBD1
v_call: TRBV5-5
cdr3_nt: TGTGCCAGCAGACCGACAGGGGGTGGCGAGCAGTACTTC
cdr3_aa: CASRPTGGGEQYF

clone_size: -
j_call: TRBJ2-2
d_call: TRBD1
v_call: TRBV30
cdr3_nt: TGTGCCTGGAAACCGGGACAGGGAATTCGGGAGCTGTTTTTT
cdr3_aa: CAWKPGQGIRELFF

clone_size: -
j_call: TRBJ2-7
d_call: TRBD1
v_call: TRBV7-3
cdr3_nt: TGTGCCAGCAGCTTAGAACCGCCAACAGGGGACCTCTACGAGCAGTACTTC
cdr3_aa: CASSLEPPTGDLYEQYF

clone_size: -
j_call: TRBJ1-1
d_call: -
v_call: TRBV7-9
cdr3_nt: TGTGCCAGCAGCTTTGCCGACAGTCGGTTTAATGATGAAGCTTTCTTT
cdr3_aa: CASSFADSRFNDEAFF

clone_size: -
j_call: TRBJ1-4
d_call: -
v_call: TRBV11-2
cdr3_nt: TGTGCCAGCAGCTTCGAAGCTTCAGGGGTCGTTAATGAAAAACTGTTTTTT
cdr3_aa: CASSFEASGVVNEKLFF

clone_size: once
j_call: TRBJ2-2
d_call: TRBD2
v_call: TRBV19
cdr3_nt: TGTGCCACAGCGCAGCGGGGCAACACCGGGGAGCTGTTTTTT
cdr3_aa: CATAQRGNTGELFF

clone_size: -
j_call: TRBJ1-5
d_call: TRBD1
v_call: TRBV19
cdr3_nt: TGTGCCAGTAAGGAGACAGGGGGTAATCAGCCCCAGCATTTT
cdr3_aa: CASKETGGNQPQHF

clone_size: -
j_call: TRBJ2-5
d_call: TRBD2
v_call: TRBV11-2
cdr3_nt: TGTGCCAGCAGCCCCTACACCTCGGGGGGAGAGACCCAGTACTTC
cdr3_aa: CASSPYTSGGETQYF

clone_size: -
j_call: TRBJ2-1
d_call: -
v_call: TRBV2
cdr3_nt: TGTGCCAGCCCTTTCCGGGGAAAAGAGCAGTTCTTC
cdr3_aa: CASPFRGKEQFF

clone_size: -
j_call: TRBJ2-1
d_call: TRBD2
v_call: TRBV18
cdr3_nt: TGTGCCAGCTCACCACGGGGAGGGCTAGGGGATGAGCAGTTCTTC
cdr3_aa: CASSPRGGLGDEQFF

clone_size: -
j_call: TRBJ2-5
d_call: TRBD2
v_call: TRBV9
cdr3_nt: TGTGCCAGCAGCGTAGGGACTAGCAGGGAGACCCAGTACTTC
cdr3_aa: CASSVGTSRETQYF

clone_size: -
j_call: TRBJ2-1
d_call: TRBD1
v_call: TRBV5-1
cdr3_nt: TGCGCCAGCAGCTTGGGGGGACAGGGGATTAATGAGCAGTTCTTC
cdr3_aa: CASSLGGQGINEQFF

clone_size: -
j_call: TRBJ1-5
d_call: TRBD1
v_call: TRBV7-9
cdr3_nt: TGTGCCAGCAGCTCAGGGGGACAGGGGATCAAGCCCCAGCATTTT
cdr3_aa: CASSSGGQGIKPQHF

clone_size: -
j_call: TRBJ2-3
d_call: TRBD1
v_call: TRBV11-2
cdr3_nt: TGTGCCAGCACCTCCGGGACAGGGGGTTCTGTTACGCAGTATTTT
cdr3_aa: CASTSGTGGSVTQYF

clone_size: -
j_call: TRBJ2-5
d_call: -
v_call: TRBV27
cdr3_nt: TGTGCCAGCAGTTTGGGGCGGTCTCAAGAGACCCAGTACTTC
cdr3_aa: CASSLGRSQETQYF

clone_size: -
j_call: TRBJ1-4
d_call: TRBD1
v_call: TRBV9
cdr3_nt: TGTGCCAGCAGCGCGAGCAGGGGGAATGAAAAACTGTTTTTT
cdr3_aa: CASSASRGNEKLFF

clone_size: few
j_call: TRBJ1-5
d_call: -
v_call: TRBV19
cdr3_nt: TGTGCCAGTAGTATAGATCCGGCGAGGGCCTTTCAGCATTTT
cdr3_aa: CASSIDPARAFQHF

clone_size: once
j_call: TRBJ2-2
d_call: TRBD2
v_call: TRBV19
cdr3_nt: TGTGCCAGTAGCTCCCGCGGGGGGACCACCGGGGAGCTGTTTTTT
cdr3_aa: CASSSRGGTTGELFF

clone_size: -
j_call: TRBJ2-3
d_call: TRBD2
v_call: TRBV7-9
cdr3_nt: TGTGCCAGCAGCCGAGGACTAGCGGATTTCACAGATACGCAGTATTTT
cdr3_aa: CASSRGLADFTDTQYF

clone_size: -
j_call: TRBJ2-2
d_call: -
v_call: TRBV7-2
cdr3_nt: TGTGCCAGCAGCTTCCCACTAACACGCAACACCGGGGAGCTGTTTTTT
cdr3_aa: CASSFPLTRNTGELFF